Sequencing of this TCR beta chain was carried out in a study of shared clonotypes between healthy human individuals. In replicate PCRs of unsorted PBMC, approximately 280 ng DNA, tens of thousands of T cell genomes, was used. Using immunoSEQ multiplex PCR, the repertoire was profiled, and TCRdb retains in-frame clones only, with some absent. The data contain over 400,000 clones, 70% to 85% of them singletons. The CDR3 length is 15 residues. Per the germline V gene, CDR1 is LGHNT and CDR2 is FRNRAP. Trimming took off 0 bases at V and 9 bases at J, with 15 bases between the two ends. The sequenced sample consisted of PBMCs. This clonotype was obtained from a woman in her thirties or forties in good health. Some clones in this sample may be carry-over from other donors' samples. The chain combines TRBV12-5 with TRBJ1-5; D not resolved. In DNA form, the CDR3 reads TGTGCTAGTGGTTTGGTACATAGAGCAAGGTGGCCCCAGCATTTT. It translates to CASGLVHRARWPQHF.